The 9 T cell receptor beta chains given below trace back to one sample, sequenced in a study of PD-1 blockade in classical Hodgkin lymphoma. The time point here: cycle 4 day 1 (C4D1), after more than five weeks of nivolumab. Brentuximab vedotin exposure varied, and every patient relapsed after autologous stem cell transplantation. Method: immunoSEQ multiplex PCR; TCRdb's copy keeps in-frame clones and lacks some. The table records about 21,000 clones, 70% to 80% of them present only once. Here the sequenced sample was peripheral blood mononuclear cells (PBMCs), taken before the fourth cycle of nivolumab. The receptors shown here come from a human donor with classical Hodgkin lymphoma.

This clone was seen only a few times. V usage is TRBV5-1 and J usage is TRBJ2-3; D is possibly TRBD1 (5 bases). CDR3 length: 12 amino acids. Germline V gene sequence: CDR1 SGHRS, CDR2 YFSETQ. V lost 5 bases and J lost 3, with 7 bases in between. CDR3 bases: TGCGCCAGCAGGGCAGGGACAGATACGCAGTATTTT. Protein product: CASRAGTDTQYF. The complete variable domain, with remaining parts taken from reference TRBV5-1 and TRBJ2-3, reads KAGVTQTPRYLIKTRGQQVTLSCSPISGHRSVSWYQQTPGQGLQFLFEYFSETQRNKGNFPGRFSGRQFSNSRSEMNVSTLELGDSALYLCASRAGTDTQYFGPGTRLTVL.

CDR3: CASSPYTGPTGNYGYTF. CDR3 DNA: TGTGCCAGCTCACCATACACTGGACCGACGGGGAATTATGGCTACACCTTC. The chain is built from TRBV18 and TRBJ1-2; D gene ambiguous. Trimming pared 2 bases from V and 5 bases from J, leaving 21 bases between. Germline lookup yields CDR1 KGHSH and CDR2 LQKENI. The CDR3 totals 17 residues.

This chain uses TRBV14 with TRBJ2-2, with TRBD2 identical over 8 bases. The CDR3 spans 18 residues. V trimming: 0 bases; J trimming: 2 bases; junction bases outside the gene matches: 8. CDR1 is SGHDN and CDR2 is FVKESK in the germline V gene. The CDR3 protein is CASSQERCGRFNTGELFF. For the CDR3, the DNA is TGTGCCAGCAGCCAAGAGCGATGCGGGAGGTTTAACACCGGGGAGCTGTTTTTT.

The chain is built from TRBV10-2 and TRBJ2-1; 7 bases are shared with TRBD1. The CDR3 contains 16 residues. Per the germline V gene, CDR1 is WSHSY and CDR2 is SAAADI. The V segment lost 2 bases and the J segment 1 base; nucleotides outside the gene matches: 5. The CDR3 loop reads CASSEPDRVSYNEQFF. CDR3 DNA sequence: TGCGCCAGCAGTGAGCCTGACAGGGTATCCTACAATGAGCAGTTCTTC.

The chain is built from TRBV30 and TRBJ2-7; possible D gene TRBD1, 5 bases. The CDR3 sequence is 15 residues long. CDR1 is GTSNPN, CDR2 SVGIG, per germline (reference sequence). Trimming shortened V by 4 bases and J by 1 base, and 17 bases separated the two germline ends. DNA of the CDR3: TGTGCCTGGACCCGCCCCTCCGACAGTTCCTACGAGCAGTACTTC. Its translation: CAWTRPSDSSYEQYF. Full variable domain (remainder filled in from reference TRBV30 and TRBJ2-7): SQTIHQWPATLVQPVGSPLSLECTVEGTSNPNLYWYRQAAGRGLQLLFYSVGIGQISSEVPQNLSASRPQDRQFILSSKKLLLSDSGFYLCAWTRPSDSSYEQYFGPGTRLTVT.

The chain has TRBV6-6 and TRBJ2-5; D is unresolved. Germline V gives CDR1 MNHNY, CDR2 SVGAGI (reference sequence). The CDR3 covers 14 residues. V lost 0 bases, J lost 2 bases, and 7 bases lay in between. The CDR3: CASSYSGLQETQYF. The DNA for the CDR3 is TGTGCCAGCAGTTACTCGGGTTTACAAGAGACCCAGTACTTC.

V is TRBV5-3 and J is TRBJ2-5, with 7 bases that match TRBD2. TRBV5-3 is sorted into the ORF group, with uncertain function. The CDR3 consists of 18 residues. After removal of 3 bases from V and 4 bases from J, the junction contained 18 bases not matched to a gene. Here the CDR3 DNA reads TGTGCCAGAAGCTCCCAATTGATGGGCGGGAGAGCGGGAGAGACCCAGTACTTC. This encodes CARSSQLMGGRAGETQYF.

The CDR3 nucleotides are TGTGCCAGCAGTTTTCAGCTAACTGGCTATGGCTACACCTTC. Translating it yields CASSFQLTGYGYTF. V gene TRBV28 combines with J gene TRBJ1-2; D not certain. Looked up from germline, CDR1 is MDHEN and CDR2 is SYDVKM. The CDR3 extends over 14 amino acids. V lost 3 bases to trimming and J lost 4 bases, with 12 bases between them.

The rearrangement links TRBV20-1 to TRBJ1-2, with TRBD1 as a possible D gene (5 bases). Germline V lookup: CDR1 DFQATT, CDR2 SNEGSKA (reference sequence). The V and J ends lost 5 bases and 7 bases respectively, with 11 bases between them. The CDR3 runs 11 residues. This CDR3 is CSAGEGFGYTF. CDR3 coding DNA: TGCAGTGCTGGGGAGGGGTTTGGCTACACCTTC.